The 5 T cell receptor beta chains presented below share a single source sample, sequenced in a study of cytomegalovirus exposure and HLA in healthy donors. The study ran its PCR with 60 Vbeta and 13 Jbeta primers. Profiled with immunoSEQ multiplex PCR; TCRdb holds only in-frame clones, not every one. The data contain 150,000 to 200,000 clones, around 84% of them singletons. The sample taken for sequencing was PBMCs. These TCRs come from a woman between 18 and 29 years old in good health and CMV-seronegative.

The gene calls are TRBV11-2 and TRBJ1-1, with D unclear. The V and J ends lost 7 bases and 0 bases respectively, with 15 bases between them. Looked up from germline, CDR1 is SGHAT and CDR2 is FQNNGV. The CDR3 sequence is 15 residues long. The CDR3 nucleotides read TGTGCCAGCACCAAAGGAGGCGATATGAACACTGAAGCTTTCTTT. It translates to CASTKGGDMNTEAFF. Looking up the rest from reference TRBV11-2 and TRBJ1-1 gives the full variable domain: EAGVAQSPRYKIIEKRQSVAFWCNPISGHATLYWYQQILGQGPKLLIQFQNNGVVDDSQLPKDRFSAERLKGVDSTLKIQPAKLEDSAVYLCASTKGGDMNTEAFFGQGTRLTVV.

The chain has TRBV30 and TRBJ2-1; D uncertain. The CDR3 has 13 amino acids. The germline CDR1 and CDR2 sequences are GTSNPN and SVGIG (reference sequence). V lost 6 bases and J lost 6, with 15 bases in between. The CDR3 loop reads CACPRGRSNEQFF. The CDR3 nucleotides are TGTGCCTGCCCCCGTGGCCGAAGCAATGAGCAGTTCTTC.

V and J are TRBV7-9 and TRBJ1-1; D unresolved. Trimming left V 4 bases short and J 8 bases short, with 20 bases between. The CDR3 consists of 15 residues. Germline V gives CDR1 SEHNR, CDR2 FQNEAQ (reference sequence). The CDR3 is CASSSQPGQLPEAFF. In DNA, the CDR3 is TGTGCCAGCAGCTCGCAACCGGGTCAACTACCCGAAGCTTTCTTT.

The J gene is TRBJ2-7, the V gene TRBV5-4; TRBD2 might be the D (5 bases). Trimming cost V 0 bases and J 0 bases, with 10 bases left between them. The CDR3 has 15 amino acids. CDR1 and CDR2 from the germline V gene are SGHNT and YYREEE (reference sequence). CDR3 DNA sequence: TGTGCCAGCAGCTTGGGAGGGTCCAGCTCCTACGAGCAGTACTTC. Its translation: CASSLGGSSSYEQYF.

The chain joins TRBV7-2 to TRBJ1-2; D remains ambiguous. Trimming removed 1 base from V and 2 bases from J, with 11 bases in between. The CDR3 spans 15 residues. The V gene's germline CDR1 is SGHTA and CDR2 FQGNSA. CDR3 DNA: TGTGCCAGCAGCTTAGGATCAGCACAGAACTATGGCTACACCTTC. Translated, it gives CASSLGSAQNYGYTF.